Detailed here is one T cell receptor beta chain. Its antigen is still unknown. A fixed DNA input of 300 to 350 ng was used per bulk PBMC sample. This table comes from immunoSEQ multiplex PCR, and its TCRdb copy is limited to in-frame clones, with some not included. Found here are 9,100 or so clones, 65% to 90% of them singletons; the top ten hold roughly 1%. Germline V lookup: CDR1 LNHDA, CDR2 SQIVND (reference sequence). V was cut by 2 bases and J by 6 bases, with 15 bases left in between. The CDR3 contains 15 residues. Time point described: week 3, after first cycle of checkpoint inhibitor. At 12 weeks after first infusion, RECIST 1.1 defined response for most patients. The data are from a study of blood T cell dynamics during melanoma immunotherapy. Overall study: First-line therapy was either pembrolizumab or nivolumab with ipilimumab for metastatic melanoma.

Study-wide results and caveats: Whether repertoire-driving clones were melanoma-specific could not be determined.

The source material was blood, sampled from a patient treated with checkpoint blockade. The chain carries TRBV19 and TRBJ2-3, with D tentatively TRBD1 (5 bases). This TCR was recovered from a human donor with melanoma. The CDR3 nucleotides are TGTGCCAGTAGTATACGCAGGGCCGGCGAGGATACGCAGTATTTT. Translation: CASSIRRAGEDTQYF.